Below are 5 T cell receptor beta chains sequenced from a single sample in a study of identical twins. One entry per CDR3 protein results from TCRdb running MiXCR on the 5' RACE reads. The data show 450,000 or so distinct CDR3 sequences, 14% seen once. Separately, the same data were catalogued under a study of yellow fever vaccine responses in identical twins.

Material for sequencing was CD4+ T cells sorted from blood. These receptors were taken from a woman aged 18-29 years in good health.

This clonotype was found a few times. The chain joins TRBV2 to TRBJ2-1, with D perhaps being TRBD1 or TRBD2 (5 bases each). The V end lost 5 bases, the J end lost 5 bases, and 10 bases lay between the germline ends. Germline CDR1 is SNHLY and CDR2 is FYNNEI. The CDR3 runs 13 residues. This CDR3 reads CASSRGPNNEQFF. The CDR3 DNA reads TGTGCCAGCAGTAGGGGACCAAACAATGAGCAGTTCTTC.

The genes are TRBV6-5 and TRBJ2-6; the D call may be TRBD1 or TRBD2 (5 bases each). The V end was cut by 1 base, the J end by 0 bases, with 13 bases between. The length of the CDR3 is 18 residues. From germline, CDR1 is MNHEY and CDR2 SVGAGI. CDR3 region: CASSYFSGTTSGANVLTF. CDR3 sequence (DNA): TGTGCCAGCAGTTACTTTTCCGGGACGACCTCTGGGGCCAACGTCCTGACTTTC.

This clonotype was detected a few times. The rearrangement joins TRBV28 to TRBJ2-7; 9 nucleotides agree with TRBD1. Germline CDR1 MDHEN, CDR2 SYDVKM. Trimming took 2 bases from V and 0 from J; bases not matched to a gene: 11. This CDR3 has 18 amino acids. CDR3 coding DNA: TGTGCCAGCAGTTTAACGGGACAGGGAAAAAGGACCTCCTACGAGCAGTACTTC. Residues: CASSLTGQGKRTSYEQYF.

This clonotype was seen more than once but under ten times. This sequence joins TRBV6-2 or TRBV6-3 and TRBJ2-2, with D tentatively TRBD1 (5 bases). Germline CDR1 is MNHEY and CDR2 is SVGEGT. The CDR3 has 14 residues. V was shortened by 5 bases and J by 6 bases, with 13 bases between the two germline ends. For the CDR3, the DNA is TGTGCCAGCAGTCTACTCAGGGTATCCGGGGAGCTGTTTTTT. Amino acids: CASSLLRVSGELFF.

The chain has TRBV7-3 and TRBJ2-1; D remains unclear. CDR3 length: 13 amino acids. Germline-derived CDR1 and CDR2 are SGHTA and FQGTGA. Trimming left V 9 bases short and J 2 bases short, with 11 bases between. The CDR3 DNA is TGTGCCAGTGGGCTTAACCCCTACAATGAGCAGTTCTTC. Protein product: CASGLNPYNEQFF.